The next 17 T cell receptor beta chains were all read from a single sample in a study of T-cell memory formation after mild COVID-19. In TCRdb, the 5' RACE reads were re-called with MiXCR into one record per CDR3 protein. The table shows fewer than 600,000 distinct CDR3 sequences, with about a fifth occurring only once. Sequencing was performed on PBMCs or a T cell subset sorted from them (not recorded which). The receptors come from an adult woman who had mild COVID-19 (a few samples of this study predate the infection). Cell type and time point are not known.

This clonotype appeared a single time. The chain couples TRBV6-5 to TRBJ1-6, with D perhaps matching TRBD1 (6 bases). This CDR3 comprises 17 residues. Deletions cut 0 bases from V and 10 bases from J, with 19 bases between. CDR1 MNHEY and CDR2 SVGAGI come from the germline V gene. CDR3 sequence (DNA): TGTGCCAGCAGTTACTCAAAACAGGGAGGCGGGGGGTCACCCCTCCACTTT. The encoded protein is CASSYSKQGGGGSPLHF.

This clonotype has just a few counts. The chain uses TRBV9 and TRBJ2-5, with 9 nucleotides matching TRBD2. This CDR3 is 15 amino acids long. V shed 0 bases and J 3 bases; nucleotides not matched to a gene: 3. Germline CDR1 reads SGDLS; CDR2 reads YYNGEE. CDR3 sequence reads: CASSVEGLAEETQYF. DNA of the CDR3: TGTGCCAGCAGCGTAGAGGGACTAGCAGAAGAGACCCAGTACTTC.

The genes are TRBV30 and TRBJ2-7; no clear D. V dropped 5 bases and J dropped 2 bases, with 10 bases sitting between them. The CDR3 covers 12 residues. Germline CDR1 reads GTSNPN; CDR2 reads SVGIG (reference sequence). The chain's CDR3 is CAWAEYPYEQYF. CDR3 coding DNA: TGTGCCTGGGCAGAATATCCCTACGAGCAGTACTTC.

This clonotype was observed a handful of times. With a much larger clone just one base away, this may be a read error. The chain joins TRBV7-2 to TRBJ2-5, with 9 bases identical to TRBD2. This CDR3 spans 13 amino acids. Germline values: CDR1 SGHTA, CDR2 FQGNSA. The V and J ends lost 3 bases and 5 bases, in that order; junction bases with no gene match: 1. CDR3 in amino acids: CASSFSGSETQYF. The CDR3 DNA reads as TGTGCCAGCAGCTTTAGCGGGAGTGAGACCCAGTACTTC.

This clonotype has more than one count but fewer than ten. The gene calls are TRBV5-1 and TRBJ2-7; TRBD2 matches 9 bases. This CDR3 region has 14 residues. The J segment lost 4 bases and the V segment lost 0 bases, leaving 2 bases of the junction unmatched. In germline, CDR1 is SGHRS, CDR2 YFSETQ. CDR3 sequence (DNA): TGCGCCAGCAGCTTGGCTACTAGCGGGTACGAGCAGTACTTC. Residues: CASSLATSGYEQYF.

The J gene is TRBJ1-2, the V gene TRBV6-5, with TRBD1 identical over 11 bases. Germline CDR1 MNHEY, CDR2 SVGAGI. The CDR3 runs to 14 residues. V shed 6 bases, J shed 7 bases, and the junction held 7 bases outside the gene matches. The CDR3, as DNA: TGTGCCAGCAGCCAGGACAGGGGGCTGTTTGGCTACACCTTC. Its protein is CASSQDRGLFGYTF.

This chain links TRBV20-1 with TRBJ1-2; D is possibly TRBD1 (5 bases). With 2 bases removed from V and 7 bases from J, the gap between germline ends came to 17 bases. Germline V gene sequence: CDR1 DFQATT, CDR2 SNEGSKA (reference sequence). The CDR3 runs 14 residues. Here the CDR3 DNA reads TGCAGTGCTAGACCGGGGACGGCCGTGGCTGGCTACACCTTC. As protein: CSARPGTAVAGYTF.

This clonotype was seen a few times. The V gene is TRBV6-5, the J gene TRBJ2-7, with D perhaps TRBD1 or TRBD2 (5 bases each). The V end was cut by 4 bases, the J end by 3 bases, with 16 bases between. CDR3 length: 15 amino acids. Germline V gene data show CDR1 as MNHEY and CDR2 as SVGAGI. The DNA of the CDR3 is TGTGCCAGCAGTTTCCCCCGGGACGGAGGCTACGAGCAGTACTTC. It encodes CASSFPRDGGYEQYF.

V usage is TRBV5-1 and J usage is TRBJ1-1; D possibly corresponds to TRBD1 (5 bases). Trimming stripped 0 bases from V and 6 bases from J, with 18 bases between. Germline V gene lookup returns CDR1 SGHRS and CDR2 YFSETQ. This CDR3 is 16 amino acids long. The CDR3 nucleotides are TGCGCCAGCAGCTTGGAGGGGAACAACTTAGGATCTGAAGCTTTCTTT. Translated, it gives CASSLEGNNLGSEAFF.

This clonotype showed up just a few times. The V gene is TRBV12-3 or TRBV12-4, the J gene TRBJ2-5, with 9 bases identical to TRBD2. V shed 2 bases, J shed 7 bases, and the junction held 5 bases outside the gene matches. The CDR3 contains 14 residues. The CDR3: CASSLRVAGVTQYF. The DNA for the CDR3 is TGTGCCAGCAGTTTAAGGGTAGCGGGAGTGACCCAGTACTTC.

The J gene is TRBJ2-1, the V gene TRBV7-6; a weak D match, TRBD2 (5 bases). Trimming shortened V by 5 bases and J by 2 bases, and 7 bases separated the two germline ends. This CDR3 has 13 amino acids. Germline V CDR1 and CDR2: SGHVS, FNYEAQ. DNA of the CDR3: TGTGCCAGCAGCCCAGCGGCCTACAATGAGCAGTTCTTC. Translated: CASSPAAYNEQFF. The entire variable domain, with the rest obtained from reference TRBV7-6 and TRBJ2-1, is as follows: GAGVSQSPRYKVTKRGQDVALRCDPISGHVSLYWYRQALGQGPEFLTYFNYEAQQDKSGLPNDRFSAERPEGSISTLTIQRTEQRDSAMYRCASSPAAYNEQFFGPGTRLTVL.

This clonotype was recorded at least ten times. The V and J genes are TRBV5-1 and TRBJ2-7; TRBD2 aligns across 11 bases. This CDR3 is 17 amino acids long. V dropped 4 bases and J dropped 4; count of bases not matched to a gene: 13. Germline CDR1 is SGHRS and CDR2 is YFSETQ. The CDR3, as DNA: TGCGCCAGCAGCCTTGTAGCGGGAGGGCCGGGGACGTACGAGCAGTACTTC. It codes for CASSLVAGGPGTYEQYF.

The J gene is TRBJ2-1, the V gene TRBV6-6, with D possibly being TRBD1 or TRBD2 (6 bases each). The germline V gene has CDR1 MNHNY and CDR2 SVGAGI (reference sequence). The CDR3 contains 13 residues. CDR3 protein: CGGIQGFYNEQFF. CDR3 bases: TGTGGCGGGATACAGGGTTTCTACAATGAGCAGTTCTTC.

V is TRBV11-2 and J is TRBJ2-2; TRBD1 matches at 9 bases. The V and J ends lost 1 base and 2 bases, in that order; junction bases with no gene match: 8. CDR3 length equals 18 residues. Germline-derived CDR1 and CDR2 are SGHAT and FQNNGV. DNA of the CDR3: TGTGCCAGCAGCTTAGCCGTCGGACAGGGGCGAAACACCGGGGAGCTGTTTTTT. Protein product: CASSLAVGQGRNTGELFF.

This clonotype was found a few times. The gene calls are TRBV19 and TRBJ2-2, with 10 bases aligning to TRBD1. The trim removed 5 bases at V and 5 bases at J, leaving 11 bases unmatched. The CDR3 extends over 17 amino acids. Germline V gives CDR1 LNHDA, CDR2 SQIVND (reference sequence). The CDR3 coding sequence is TGTGCCAGTAGTCCCTATCTGGGGACAGGGGTTACCGGGGAGCTGTTTTTT. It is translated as CASSPYLGTGVTGELFF.

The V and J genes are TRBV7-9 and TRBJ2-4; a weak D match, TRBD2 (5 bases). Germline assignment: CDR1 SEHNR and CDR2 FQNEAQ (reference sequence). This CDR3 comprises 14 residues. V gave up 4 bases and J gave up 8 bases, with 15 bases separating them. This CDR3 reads CASSSERSGDIQYF. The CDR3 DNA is TGTGCCAGCAGCTCCGAGAGGAGCGGTGACATTCAGTACTTC. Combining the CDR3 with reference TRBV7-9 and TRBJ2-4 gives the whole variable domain DTGVSQNPRHKITKRGQNVTFRCDPISEHNRLYWYRQTLGQGPEFLTYFQNEAQLEKSRLLSDRFSAERPKGSFSTLEIQRTEQGDSAMYLCASSSERSGDIQYFGAGTRLSVL.

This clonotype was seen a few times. CDR3 nucleotides: TGTGCCACCAGTGACCGACAGGGTACGAACACCGGGGAGCTGTTTTTT. This encodes CATSDRQGTNTGELFF. This chain uses TRBV24-1 with TRBJ2-2, with 7 bases aligning to TRBD1. Germline loops: CDR1 KGHDR, CDR2 SFDVKD. Trimming took 4 bases from V and 0 from J; bases not matched to a gene: 4. The CDR3 contains 16 residues.